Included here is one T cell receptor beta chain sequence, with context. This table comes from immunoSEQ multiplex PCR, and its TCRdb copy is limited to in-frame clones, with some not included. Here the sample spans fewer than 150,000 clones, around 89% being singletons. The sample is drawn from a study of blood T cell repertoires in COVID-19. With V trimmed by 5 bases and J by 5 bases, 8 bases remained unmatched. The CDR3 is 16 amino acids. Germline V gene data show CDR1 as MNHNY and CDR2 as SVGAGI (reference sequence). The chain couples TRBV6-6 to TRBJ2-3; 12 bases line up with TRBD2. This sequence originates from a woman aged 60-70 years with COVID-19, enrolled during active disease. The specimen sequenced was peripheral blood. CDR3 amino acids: CASSIPSGGGGDTQYF. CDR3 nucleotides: TGTGCCAGCAGTATACCTAGCGGGGGGGGTGGAGATACGCAGTATTTT.